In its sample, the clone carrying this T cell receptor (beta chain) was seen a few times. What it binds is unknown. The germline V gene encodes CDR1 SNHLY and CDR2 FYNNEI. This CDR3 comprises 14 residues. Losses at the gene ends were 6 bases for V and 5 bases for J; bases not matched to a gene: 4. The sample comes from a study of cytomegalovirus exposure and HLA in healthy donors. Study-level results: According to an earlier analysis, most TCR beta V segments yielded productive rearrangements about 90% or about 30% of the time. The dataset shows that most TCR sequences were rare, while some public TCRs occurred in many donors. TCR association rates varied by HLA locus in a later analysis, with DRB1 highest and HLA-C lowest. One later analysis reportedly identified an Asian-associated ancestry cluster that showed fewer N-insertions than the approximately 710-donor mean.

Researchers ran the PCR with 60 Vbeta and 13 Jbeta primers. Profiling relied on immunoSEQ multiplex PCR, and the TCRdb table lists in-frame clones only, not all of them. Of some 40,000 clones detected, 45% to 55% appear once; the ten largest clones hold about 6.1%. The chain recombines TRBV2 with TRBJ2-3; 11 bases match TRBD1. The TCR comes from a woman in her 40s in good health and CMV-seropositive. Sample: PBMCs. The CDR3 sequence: CASSGTGGRDTQYF. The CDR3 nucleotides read TGTGCCAGCAGCGGGACAGGGGGAAGAGATACGCAGTATTTT.